Listed here is a single T cell receptor (beta chain). The data were taken from a study of beta chain features in type 1 diabetes. Background on the study: Cell yields, age and gender were similar between patients and healthy donors.

The CDR3 runs to 14 residues. CDR1 SNHLY and CDR2 FYNNEI come from the germline V gene. The trim removed 10 bases at V and 5 bases at J, leaving 13 bases unmatched. Every isolated RNA sample was fully reverse transcribed, so sequencing captured expressed TCRB transcripts. The data were produced by immunoSEQ multiplex PCR, yet TCRdb's version contains in-frame clones alone and is incomplete. Seen here are hundreds of thousands of clones, around an eighth observed once, and the top ten hold 0.017%. The chain joins TRBV2 to TRBJ1-2, with TRBD1 identical over 7 bases. Input material: naive CD4+ T cells from blood. This TCR came from a man aged 18-30 years in good health. The CDR3 sequence is CATSDRPVDYGYTF. The CDR3 DNA sequence: TGTGCCACCTCGGACAGGCCTGTTGATTATGGCTACACCTTC.